This paragraph reports one T cell receptor (beta chain). The antigen it binds to is not known. Base qualities are not provided; no much larger clone lies one nucleotide away. V is cut by 1 base and J by 6 bases, and the space between the germline ends is 10 bases. The CDR3 numbers 14 residues from cysteine through phenylalanine. The only DNA kept is the CDR3, 42 bases in frame from the first base. Looking up the germline V gene yields CDR1 SGHVS and CDR2 FQNEAQ. One collaborating source in Seattle enrolled patients during active infection and followed them longitudinally through the course of disease. Collaborating institutions collected whole blood in K2EDTA tubes following their own protocols. For TCRbeta analysis, collaborator samples were shipped as frozen whole blood, as isolated PBMCs, or as DNA extracted from either sample type. The sample is drawn from a study of blood T cell repertoires in COVID-19 (dated by TCRdb to 2019 to 2021). Study-level background: Collaborator samples came from the United States, Italy and Spain and covered acute and convalescent phases of COVID-19. A de-identified subject ID, COVID-19 status, age in years and sex were almost always included in the sample metadata. Deeply sampled blood TCRbeta repertoires from subjects exposed to, actively infected with, or recovered from COVID-19 were included in the dataset. The repertoires were made available in a free public database intended to serve as a resource for research on the immune response to SARS-CoV-2. The material from the prospective study consisted of cDNA or gDNA derived from T cells, B-cell-depleted T cells, or PBMCs. Samples were obtained from the ongoing ImmuneRACE study (first 160 participants) and from some 1,300 subjects provided by 6 global collaborators. HLA class I and class II types, where available, came from metadata supplied by the sample provider rather than from assay-based typing.

The paper as a whole reports these results and caveats: How much clinical and demographic metadata was included differed by source and by participant, and the metadata was provided uncurated.

The immunoSEQ Assay, a bias-controlled multiplex PCR, was used to amplify TCRbeta CDR3 regions from genomic DNA. As for the original processing: Nucleated cell counts per sample were estimated from amplification of reference gene primers within the assay. Sequence reads were collapsed and filtered to measure the absolute abundance of every unique TCRbeta CDR3 rearrangement. For each sample, productive Simpson clonality was calculated by taking the square root of Simpson's diversity index across productive rearrangements. Not all clones reach the TCRdb copy of this immuneACCESS table, which keeps in-frame sequences only. Checked studies attribute under half of the gap to unresolved V genes and leave the rest unexplained. V and J calls and clone size are given by that table; D and trimming were obtained from the DNA. The sample table records some 370,000 clones; roughly 86% of these occur just once. About 10% of the sample comes from the top ten.

The material sequenced was peripheral blood. The rearrangement joined TRBV7-8 to TRBJ1-5; TRBD1 could be the D gene, as 6 bases match. The source is a woman in her thirties with COVID-19, enrolled during active disease. CDR3 region: CASSLGGTSQPQHF. The bases are TGTGCCAGCAGCTTAGGGGGGACAAGTCAGCCCCAGCATTTT.